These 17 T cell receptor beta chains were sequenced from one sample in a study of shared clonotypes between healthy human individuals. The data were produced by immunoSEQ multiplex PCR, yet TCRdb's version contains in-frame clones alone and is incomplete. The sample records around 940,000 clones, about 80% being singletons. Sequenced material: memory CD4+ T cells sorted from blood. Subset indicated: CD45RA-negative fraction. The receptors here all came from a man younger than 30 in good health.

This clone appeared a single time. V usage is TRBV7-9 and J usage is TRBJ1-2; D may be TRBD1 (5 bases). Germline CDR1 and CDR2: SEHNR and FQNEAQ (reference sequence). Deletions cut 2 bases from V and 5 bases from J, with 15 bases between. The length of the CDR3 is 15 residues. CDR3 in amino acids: CASSLSLGVRYGYTF. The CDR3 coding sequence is TGTGCCAGCAGCTTATCTCTGGGGGTGAGATATGGCTACACCTTC.

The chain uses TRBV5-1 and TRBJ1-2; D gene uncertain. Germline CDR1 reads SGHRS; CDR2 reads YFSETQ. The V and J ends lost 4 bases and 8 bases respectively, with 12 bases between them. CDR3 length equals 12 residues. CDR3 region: CASSPERVGYTF. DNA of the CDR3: TGCGCCAGCAGCCCCGAACGGGTGGGCTACACCTTC.

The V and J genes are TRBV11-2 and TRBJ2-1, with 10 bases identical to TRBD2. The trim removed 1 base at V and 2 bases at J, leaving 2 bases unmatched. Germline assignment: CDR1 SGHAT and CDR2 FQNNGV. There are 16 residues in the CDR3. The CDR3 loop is CASSLGAGGPYNEQFF. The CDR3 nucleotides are TGTGCCAGCAGCTTAGGAGCGGGAGGGCCCTACAATGAGCAGTTCTTC.

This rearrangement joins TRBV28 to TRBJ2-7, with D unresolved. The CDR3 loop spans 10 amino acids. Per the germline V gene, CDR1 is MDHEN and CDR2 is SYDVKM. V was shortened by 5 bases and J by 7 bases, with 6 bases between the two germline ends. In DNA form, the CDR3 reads TGTGCCAGCAGTCGGGCGGAGCAGTACTTC. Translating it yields CASSRAEQYF.

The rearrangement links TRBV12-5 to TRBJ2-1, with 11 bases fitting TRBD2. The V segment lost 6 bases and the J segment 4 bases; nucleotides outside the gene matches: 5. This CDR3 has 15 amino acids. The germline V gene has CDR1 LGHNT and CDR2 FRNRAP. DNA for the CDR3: TGTGCTAGTGGCCCCGGGACTAGCGGATACAATGAGCAGTTCTTC. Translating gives CASGPGTSGYNEQFF.

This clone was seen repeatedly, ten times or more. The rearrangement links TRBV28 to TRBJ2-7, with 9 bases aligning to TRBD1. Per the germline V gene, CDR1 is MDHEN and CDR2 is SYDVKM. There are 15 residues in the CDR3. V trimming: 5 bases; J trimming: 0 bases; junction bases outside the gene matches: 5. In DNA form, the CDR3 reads TGTGCCAGCAGTGGGGGACAGGGACGCTCCTACGAGCAGTACTTC. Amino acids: CASSGGQGRSYEQYF.

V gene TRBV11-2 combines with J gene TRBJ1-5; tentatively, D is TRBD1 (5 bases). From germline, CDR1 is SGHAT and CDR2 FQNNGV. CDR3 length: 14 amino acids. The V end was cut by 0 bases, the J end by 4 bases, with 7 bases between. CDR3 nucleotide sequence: TGTGCCAGCAGCTTAGAGACAGCAAATCAGCCCCAGCATTTT. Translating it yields CASSLETANQPQHF. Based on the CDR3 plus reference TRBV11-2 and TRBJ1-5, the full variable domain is EAGVAQSPRYKIIEKRQSVAFWCNPISGHATLYWYQQILGQGPKLLIQFQNNGVVDDSQLPKDRFSAERLKGVDSTLKIQPAKLEDSAVYLCASSLETANQPQHFGDGTRLSIL.

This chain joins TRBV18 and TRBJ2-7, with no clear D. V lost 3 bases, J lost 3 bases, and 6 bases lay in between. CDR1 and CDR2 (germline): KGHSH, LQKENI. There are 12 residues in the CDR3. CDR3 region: CASSPEHYEQYF. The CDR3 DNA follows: TGTGCCAGCTCACCTGAACACTACGAGCAGTACTTC.

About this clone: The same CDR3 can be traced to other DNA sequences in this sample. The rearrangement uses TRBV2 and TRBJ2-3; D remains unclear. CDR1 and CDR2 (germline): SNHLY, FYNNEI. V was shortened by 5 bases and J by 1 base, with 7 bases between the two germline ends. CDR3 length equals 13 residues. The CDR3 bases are TGTGCCAGCAGTCGGCAGGGCACAGATACGCAGTATTTT. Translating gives CASSRQGTDTQYF. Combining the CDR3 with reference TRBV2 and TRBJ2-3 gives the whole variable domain EPEVTQTPSHQVTQMGQEVILRCVPISNHLYFYWYRQILGQKVEFLVSFYNNEISEKSEIFDDQFSVERPDGSNFTLKIRSTKLEDSAMYFCASSRQGTDTQYFGPGTRLTVL.

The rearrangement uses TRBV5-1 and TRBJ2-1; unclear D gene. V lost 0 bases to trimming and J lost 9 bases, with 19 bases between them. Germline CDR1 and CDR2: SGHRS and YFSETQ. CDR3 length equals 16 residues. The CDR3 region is CASSLGGRWGSSEQFF. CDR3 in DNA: TGCGCCAGCAGCTTGGGCGGCAGGTGGGGTAGTTCTGAGCAGTTCTTC.

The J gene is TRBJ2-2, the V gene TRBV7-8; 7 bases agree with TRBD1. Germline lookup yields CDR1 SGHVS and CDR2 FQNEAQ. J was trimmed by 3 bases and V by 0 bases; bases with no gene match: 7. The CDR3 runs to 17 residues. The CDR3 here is CASSLAKRQGDTGELFF. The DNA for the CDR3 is TGTGCCAGCAGCTTAGCGAAAAGGCAGGGGGACACCGGGGAGCTGTTTTTT.

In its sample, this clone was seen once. The CDR3 sequence: CASSLRGGSYNEQFF. For the CDR3, the DNA is TGTGCCAGCAGTTTAAGGGGTGGCTCCTACAATGAGCAGTTCTTC. V and J are TRBV27 and TRBJ2-1, with TRBD1 as a possible D gene (5 bases). This CDR3 has 15 residues. Trimming took off 2 bases at V and 0 bases at J, with 8 bases between the two ends. Germline CDR1 and CDR2: MNHEY and SMNVEV (reference sequence).

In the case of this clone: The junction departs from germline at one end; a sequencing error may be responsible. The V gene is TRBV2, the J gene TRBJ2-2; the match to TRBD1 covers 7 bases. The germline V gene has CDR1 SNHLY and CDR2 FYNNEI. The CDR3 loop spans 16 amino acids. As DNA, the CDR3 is TGTGCCACCAGTGCCAGACAGGGAGAGACCACCGGGGAGCTGTTTTTT. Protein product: CATSARQGETTGELFF.

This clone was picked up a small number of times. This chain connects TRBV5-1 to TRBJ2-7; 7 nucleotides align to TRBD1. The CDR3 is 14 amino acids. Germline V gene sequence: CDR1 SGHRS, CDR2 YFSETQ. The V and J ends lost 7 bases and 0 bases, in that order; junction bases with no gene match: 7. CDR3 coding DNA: TGCGCCAGCGGCACCGGGACAGTCTCCTACGAGCAGTACTTC. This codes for CASGTGTVSYEQYF.

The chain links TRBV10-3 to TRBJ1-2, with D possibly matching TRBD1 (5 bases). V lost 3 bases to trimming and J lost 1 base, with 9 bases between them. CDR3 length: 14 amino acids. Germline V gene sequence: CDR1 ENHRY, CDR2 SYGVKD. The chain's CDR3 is CAISDSRVNYGYTF. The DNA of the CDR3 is TGTGCCATCAGTGACTCCAGGGTTAACTATGGCTACACCTTC.

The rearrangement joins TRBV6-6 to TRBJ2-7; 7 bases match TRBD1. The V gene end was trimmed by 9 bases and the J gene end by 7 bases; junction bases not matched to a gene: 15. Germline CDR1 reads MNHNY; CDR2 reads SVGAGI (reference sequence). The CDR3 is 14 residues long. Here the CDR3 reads CASQTGRGGEEQYF. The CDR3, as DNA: TGTGCCAGTCAGACAGGGCGCGGAGGAGAGGAGCAGTACTTC.

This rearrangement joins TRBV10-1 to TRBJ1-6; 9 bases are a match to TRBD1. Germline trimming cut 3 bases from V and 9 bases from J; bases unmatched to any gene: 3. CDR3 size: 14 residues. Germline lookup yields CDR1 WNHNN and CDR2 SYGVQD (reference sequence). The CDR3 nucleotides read TGCGCCAGCAGTGAACAGGGGGCCGGTTCACCCCTCCACTTT. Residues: CASSEQGAGSPLHF.